A selection of T cell receptor beta chains follows, all from one sample in a study of blood T cell repertoires in COVID-19. Generated by immunoSEQ multiplex PCR, the TCRdb table keeps only in-frame clones and is missing some. This sample has over 120,000 clones; around 88% occur once, and the top ten carry 2.5% to 3%. Sequences were obtained from peripheral blood. These receptors came from a man aged 60 to 75 with active or convalescent COVID-19. Both conserved end residues are part of each CDR3. The order of the fields is V gene, J gene, clone size, D gene, CDR3 protein, CDR3 DNA. D genes are given only for firm matches. A row's size may be missing; if present it is once, few, many or a size class.

TRBV25-1	TRBJ2-3	.	.	CASSAWMGNSGTDTQYF	TGTGCCAGCAGTGCGTGGATGGGGAACAGCGGGACAGATACGCAGTATTTT
TRBV7-3	TRBJ2-1	.	TRBD2	CASSLFGASGGNEQFF	TGTGCCAGCAGCTTATTCGGGGCTAGCGGGGGGAATGAGCAGTTCTTC
TRBV28	TRBJ1-1	.	.	CASSPPGGIHAEAFF	TGTGCCAGCAGTCCCCCTGGGGGGATCCACGCTGAAGCTTTCTTT
TRBV7-3	TRBJ2-7	.	.	CASSPRLLSYEQYF	TGTGCCAGCAGCCCCCGACTCTTATCCTACGAGCAGTACTTC
TRBV30	TRBJ1-5	few	.	CAWSGETRGQPQHF	TGTGCCTGGAGTGGAGAAACTCGAGGTCAGCCCCAGCATTTT
TRBV12-1	TRBJ2-1	.	.	CASSPPGLAYEQFF	TGTGCCAGCAGCCCCCCCGGACTAGCGTATGAGCAGTTCTTC
TRBV27	TRBJ1-2	.	.	CASSLTGLYGYTF	TGTGCCAGCAGTCTGACAGGACTTTATGGCTACACCTTC
TRBV27	TRBJ2-3	.	.	CASNDGGLTDTQYF	TGTGCCAGCAACGACGGAGGGCTCACAGATACGCAGTATTTT
TRBV15	TRBJ2-4	.	.	CATSRDRNLGKNIQYF	TGTGCCACCAGCAGAGACCGAAATCTAGGCAAAAACATTCAGTACTTC
TRBV24-1	TRBJ2-5	.	TRBD2	CATSDPGGSGGRETQYF	TGTGCCACCAGTGACCCCGGTGGTAGCGGGGGGAGAGAGACCCAGTACTTC
TRBV30	TRBJ1-2	.	.	CAWSWRTRGYTF	TGTGCCTGGAGTTGGAGAACGCGAGGCTACACCTTC
TRBV28	TRBJ2-1	.	TRBD2	CASTSLGGSSYNEQFF	TGTGCCAGCACTTCATTGGGAGGGAGCTCCTACAATGAGCAGTTCTTC
TRBV5-6	TRBJ2-3	.	TRBD2	CASSPLAGALSTDTQYF	TGTGCCAGCAGCCCTCTAGCGGGAGCGCTAAGCACAGATACGCAGTATTTT
TRBV7-2	TRBJ2-7	.	.	CASTGMLADSYEQYF	TGTGCCAGCACCGGGATGTTAGCGGACTCCTACGAGCAGTACTTC
TRBV24-1	TRBJ2-1	.	TRBD2	CATKTSGRWGEQFF	TGTGCCACCAAAACTAGCGGGAGGTGGGGTGAGCAGTTCTTC
TRBV10-3	TRBJ1-4	.	.	CAIKETRGEKLFF	TGTGCCATCAAGGAAACTCGCGGTGAAAAACTGTTTTTT
TRBV19	TRBJ1-1	.	.	CASSIGRANTEAFF	TGTGCCAGTAGTATAGGCAGGGCGAACACTGAAGCTTTCTTT
TRBV11-2	TRBJ2-1	.	.	CASRPRSGVDNEQFF	TGTGCCAGCAGGCCAAGAAGCGGTGTTGACAATGAGCAGTTCTTC
TRBV6-4	TRBJ1-2	.	.	CASSDGGSYTF	TGTGCCAGCAGTGACGGAGGGAGCTACACCTTC
TRBV11-3	TRBJ2-1	.	TRBD1	CASSWTGIQEQFF	TGTGCCAGCAGCTGGACAGGAATACAGGAGCAGTTCTTC
TRBV19	TRBJ2-3	many	.	CASSTLWGGGPDTQYF	TGTGCCAGTAGTACCCTCTGGGGTGGAGGCCCAGATACGCAGTATTTT
TRBV4-2	TRBJ2-2	.	.	CASSQPRDYTGELFF	TGTGCCAGCAGCCAACCCAGGGATTACACCGGGGAGCTGTTTTTT
TRBV4-2	TRBJ2-1	.	TRBD2	CASSQVGSGGYNEQFF	TGTGCCAGCAGCCAAGTTGGTAGCGGGGGGTACAATGAGCAGTTCTTC
TRBV28	TRBJ2-1	.	.	CATEPSYNEQFF	TGTGCCACCGAGCCCTCCTACAATGAGCAGTTCTTC
TRBV6-4	TRBJ2-7	.	TRBD2	CAPREREAIHEQYF	TGTGCTCCAAGGGAGCGGGAGGCAATCCACGAGCAGTACTTC
TRBV9	TRBJ2-5	.	.	CASSDGGSGETQYF	TGTGCCAGCAGCGATGGGGGGTCGGGAGAGACCCAGTACTTC
TRBV18	TRBJ1-3	.	.	CASSPISGLDSGNTIYF	TGTGCCAGCTCACCCATAAGTGGGCTTGACTCTGGAAACACCATATATTTT
TRBV24-1	TRBJ2-5	.	.	CATSDAGLETQYF	TGTGCCACCAGTGATGCAGGGTTGGAGACCCAGTACTTC
TRBV4-2	TRBJ2-1	.	TRBD2	CASSQDVAGGPNEQFF	TGTGCCAGCAGCCAAGATGTAGCGGGGGGGCCCAATGAGCAGTTCTTC
TRBV4-1	TRBJ1-1	.	.	CASSHQQGWTEAFF	TGCGCCAGCAGCCACCAACAGGGTTGGACTGAAGCTTTCTTT
TRBV18	TRBJ2-6	.	.	CASSLDKRANVLTF	TGTGCCAGCTCACTCGACAAGAGGGCCAACGTCCTGACTTTC
TRBV7-9	TRBJ2-3	.	TRBD2	CASSLGLAGGRADTQYF	TGTGCCAGCAGCTTAGGGCTAGCGGGGGGGCGTGCAGATACGCAGTATTTT
TRBV30	TRBJ1-1	few	.	CAWSRFSDRDMNTEAFF	TGTGCCTGGAGTCGGTTTTCTGACAGAGACATGAACACTGAAGCTTTCTTT
TRBV5-1	TRBJ2-3	.	TRBD2	CASSLGSGGGTQYF	TGCGCCAGCAGCTTAGGTAGCGGGGGTGGTACGCAGTATTTT
TRBV6-5	TRBJ1-4	.	TRBD1	CASTNWGQGAEKLFF	TGTGCCAGCACCAACTGGGGACAGGGAGCGGAAAAACTGTTTTTT
TRBV6-5	TRBJ2-1	.	TRBD1	CASRSGTGYYNEQFF	TGTGCCAGCAGGTCCGGGACAGGGTACTACAATGAGCAGTTCTTC